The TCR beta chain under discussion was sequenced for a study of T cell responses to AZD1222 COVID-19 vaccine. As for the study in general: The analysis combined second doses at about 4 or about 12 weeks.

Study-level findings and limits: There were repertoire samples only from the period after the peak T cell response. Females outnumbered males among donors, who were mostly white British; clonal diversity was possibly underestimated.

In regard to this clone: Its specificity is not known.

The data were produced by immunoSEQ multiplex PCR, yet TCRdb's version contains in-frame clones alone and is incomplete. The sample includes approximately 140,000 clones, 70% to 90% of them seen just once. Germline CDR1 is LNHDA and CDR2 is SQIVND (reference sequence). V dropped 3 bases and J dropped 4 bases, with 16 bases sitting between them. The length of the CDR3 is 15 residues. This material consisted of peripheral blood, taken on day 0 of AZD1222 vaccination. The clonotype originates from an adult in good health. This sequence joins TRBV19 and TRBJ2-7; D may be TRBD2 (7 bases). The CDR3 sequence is CASSILGGRAYEQYF. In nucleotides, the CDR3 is TGTGCCAGTAGTATTCTGGGGGGGCGAGCGTACGAGCAGTACTTC.